Listed here are 12 T cell receptor beta chains from one sample, sequenced in a study of T-cell memory formation after mild COVID-19. TCRdb passed the 5' RACE reads through MiXCR, listing each CDR3 protein once. The sample consists of about 200,000 distinct CDR3 sequences, around 19% of them appearing once. Sequencing used PBMCs or a T cell subset sorted from them (not recorded which). These receptors were collected from an adult woman who had mild COVID-19 (a few samples of this study predate the infection). Cell type and time point are not known.

This clonotype was seen only a few times. V gene TRBV12-3 or TRBV12-4 combines with J gene TRBJ2-3; 10 nucleotides agree with TRBD2. The junction had 5 bases not matched to a gene; V was cut back by 2 bases and J by 3 bases. The CDR3 consists of 16 residues. The CDR3 DNA reads as TGTGCCAGCAGTTTACTAGCGGGAGTATCTACAGATACGCAGTATTTT. This sequence encodes CASSLLAGVSTDTQYF.

The chain combines TRBV9 with TRBJ2-7; 9 bases align to TRBD2. CDR1 and CDR2 (germline): SGDLS, YYNGEE. The trim removed 4 bases at V and 3 bases at J, leaving 8 bases unmatched. This CDR3 region has 15 residues. This CDR3 reads CASSKAGTSIYEQYF. The CDR3 nucleotides are TGTGCCAGCAGCAAGGCCGGGACTAGCATCTACGAGCAGTACTTC.

The chain recombines TRBV12-3 or TRBV12-4 with TRBJ1-2, with D unresolved. Trimming took 2 bases from V and 4 from J, leaving 11 bases between them. The CDR3 has 14 residues. CDR3 sequence reads: CASSLPGPTYGYTF. CDR3 nucleotide sequence: TGTGCCAGCAGTTTACCAGGCCCGACCTATGGCTACACCTTC.

The rearrangement joins TRBV29-1 to TRBJ2-7; TRBD1 matches 8 bases. The CDR3 is 13 residues long. Germline loops: CDR1 SQVTM, CDR2 ANQGSEA. Unmatched junction bases numbered 8, after V lost 4 bases and J lost 6 bases. The CDR3 sequence is CSVVRTGSPEQYF. The CDR3 bases are TGCAGCGTTGTAAGGACAGGGTCTCCCGAGCAGTACTTC.

This clonotype was seen repeatedly, ten times or more. The chain uses TRBV20-1 and TRBJ2-1; D uncertain. From germline, CDR1 is DFQATT and CDR2 SNEGSKA (reference sequence). This CDR3 region has 13 residues. The V end lost 3 bases, the J end lost 11 bases, and 17 bases lay between the germline ends. The DNA of the CDR3 is TGCAGTGCTAGTGTGAGTGGCGTACCAAAGCAGTTCTTC. Protein product: CSASVSGVPKQFF.

V and J are TRBV9 and TRBJ2-2, with 8 nucleotides matching TRBD2. The CDR3 consists of 16 residues. Trimming took 2 bases from V and 6 from J; bases not matched to a gene: 9. Germline V gene data show CDR1 as SGDLS and CDR2 as YYNGEE. The CDR3 protein is CASSVVAGYDPGELFF. The CDR3, as DNA: TGTGCCAGCAGCGTCGTAGCGGGATACGACCCCGGGGAGCTGTTTTTT.

V usage is TRBV6-5 and J usage is TRBJ1-1; tentatively, D is TRBD1 (6 bases). Trimming left V 5 bases short and J 1 base short, with 17 bases between. From germline, CDR1 is MNHEY and CDR2 SVGAGI. This CDR3 is 16 amino acids long. CDR3 region: CASSRTGRGKNTEAFF. CDR3 sequence (DNA): TGTGCCAGCAGTCGAACCGGGAGGGGGAAGAACACTGAAGCTTTCTTT.

This clonotype has more than one count but fewer than ten. V is TRBV24-1 and J is TRBJ2-3; 7 bases agree with TRBD2. CDR3 length: 16 amino acids. Germline loops: CDR1 KGHDR, CDR2 SFDVKD. V dropped 3 bases and J dropped 1; count of bases not matched to a gene: 6. CDR3 sequence (DNA): TGTGCCACCAGTGATCCTAGACTAGCAGGCACAGATACGCAGTATTTT. Its protein product is CATSDPRLAGTDTQYF.

This clonotype was counted many times. The chain combines TRBV27 with TRBJ2-7; 12 nucleotides line up with TRBD2. J gave up 4 bases and V 6 bases, and 4 bases lay outside the gene matches. CDR1 is MNHEY and CDR2 is SMNVEV in the germline V gene (reference sequence). The CDR3 covers 14 residues. The DNA of the CDR3 is TGTGCCAGCAGGACAGGACTAGCGGGGTACGAGCAGTACTTC. Encoded protein: CASRTGLAGYEQYF.

The V call is TRBV6-1, the J call TRBJ2-7; no definite D call. Germline-derived CDR1 and CDR2 are MNHNS and SASEGT. V shed 2 bases and J shed 5 bases, with 7 bases lying between them. This CDR3 is 12 amino acids long. The DNA for the CDR3 is TGTGCCAGCAGTGAATCTGGACACGAGCAGTACTTC. Translating gives CASSESGHEQYF.

There are a few counts of this clonotype. The chain recombines TRBV12-3 or TRBV12-4 with TRBJ1-5; D uncertain. V was clipped by 6 bases and J by 5 bases, with 11 bases between them. This CDR3 spans 13 amino acids. The CDR3, as DNA: TGTGCCAGCAGCGAGGGTGGTCATCAGCCCCAGCATTTT. It specifies CASSEGGHQPQHF.

This clonotype was observed a few times. The chain links TRBV7-9 to TRBJ2-1; a possible D gene is TRBD2 (5 bases). V gave up 3 bases and J gave up 12 bases, with 9 bases separating them. This CDR3 has 11 residues. Germline CDR1 reads SEHNR; CDR2 reads FQNEAQ (reference sequence). For the CDR3, the DNA is TGTGCCAGCAGCTTGGGAGTGGGGCAGTTCTTC. It yields the protein CASSLGVGQFF.